The 8 T cell receptor beta chains below come from one sample, sequenced in a study of T cells in Graves' hyperthyroidism and ophthalmopathy. There were TCR beta CDR3 regions amplified from RNA transcripts. A first-round RT-PCR of the TCR CDR3 used the HTBI primer set. TCRdb called the multiplex PCR reads again in MiXCR, with one record for every CDR3 protein. The table records about 300,000 distinct CDR3 sequences, approximately 18% of them present only once. What was sequenced was blood. The receptors stem from a man aged 45 to 65 with Graves' ophthalmopathy.

This clonotype was recorded many times. This chain connects TRBV3-1 to TRBJ1-5, with D unclear. This CDR3 spans 13 amino acids. Trimming removed 1 base from V and 3 bases from J, with 4 bases in between. Germline CDR1 and CDR2: LGHDT and YNNKEL (reference sequence). CDR3 amino acids: CASSQVDNQPQHF. The DNA for the CDR3 is TGTGCCAGCAGCCAAGTAGACAATCAGCCCCAGCATTTT.

The table lists this clonotype with a few counts. This rearrangement joins TRBV19 to TRBJ2-5; D might be TRBD2 (5 bases). Germline V gene sequence: CDR1 LNHDA, CDR2 SQIVND (reference sequence). V lost 3 bases, J lost 5 bases, and 13 bases lay in between. The CDR3 extends over 14 amino acids. The CDR3 sequence is CASSIGGGLETQYF. DNA for the CDR3: TGTGCCAGTAGTATTGGCGGAGGCTTGGAGACCCAGTACTTC.

This clonotype was observed a handful of times. The chain employs TRBV28 and TRBJ1-1; 7 bases map to TRBD1. Losses at the gene ends were 3 bases for V and 6 bases for J; bases not matched to a gene: 7. Germline loops: CDR1 MDHEN, CDR2 SYDVKM. The CDR3 is made up of 14 amino acids. The CDR3 loop is CASSFGTVNAEAFF. CDR3 in DNA: TGTGCCAGCAGTTTCGGGACAGTCAACGCTGAAGCTTTCTTT.

This clonotype was detected ten times or more. This chain's CDR3 is CASSKPGRRYNEQFF. The CDR3 DNA is TGTGCCAGCAGCAAACCGGGACGTAGGTACAATGAGCAGTTCTTC. The V call is TRBV12-3 or TRBV12-4, the J call TRBJ2-1; D assignment may be TRBD1 or TRBD2 (5 bases each). Trimming removed 6 bases at V and 4 bases at J, with 16 bases between. This CDR3 region has 15 residues.

This clonotype has only a few counts. The chain combines TRBV6-1 with TRBJ2-5, with 7 positions matching TRBD2. The CDR3 runs to 15 residues. Germline V gene sequence: CDR1 MNHNS, CDR2 SASEGT. Trimming removed 4 bases from V and 4 bases from J; junction bases left unmatched: 9. The DNA for the CDR3 is TGTGCCAGCAGTGTCTCGGCGGGAGCGGTAGAGACCCAGTACTTC. Residues: CASSVSAGAVETQYF.

This clonotype was seen only a few times. The CDR3 here is CASSPLGPGFSYEQYF. In DNA form, the CDR3 reads TGTGCCAGCAGCCCCTTGGGTCCGGGGTTCTCCTACGAGCAGTACTTC. The chain is built from TRBV13 and TRBJ2-7; a weak D match, TRBD2 (5 bases). Germline assignment: CDR1 PRHDT and CDR2 FYEKMQ (reference sequence). V dropped 5 bases and J dropped 0 bases, with 17 bases sitting between them. The CDR3 length is 16 residues.

This clonotype was counted ten times or more. This rearrangement joins TRBV12-3 or TRBV12-4 to TRBJ1-1; 7 bases line up with TRBD1. V dropped 6 bases and J dropped 1; count of bases not matched to a gene: 8. The CDR3 is 15 residues long. CDR3 nucleotides: TGTGCCAGCAGCCAAAGACAGGGTAGGAACACTGAAGCTTTCTTT. This encodes CASSQRQGRNTEAFF.

The gene calls are TRBV20-1 and TRBJ1-6; D is uncertain. CDR1 and CDR2 (germline): DFQATT, SNEGSKA (reference sequence). There are 16 residues in the CDR3. V shed 3 bases and J shed 6 bases, with 18 bases lying between them. This chain's CDR3 is CSASGLGPGRNSPLHF. CDR3 DNA: TGCAGTGCTAGTGGGTTGGGCCCCGGGCGTAATTCACCCCTCCACTTT.